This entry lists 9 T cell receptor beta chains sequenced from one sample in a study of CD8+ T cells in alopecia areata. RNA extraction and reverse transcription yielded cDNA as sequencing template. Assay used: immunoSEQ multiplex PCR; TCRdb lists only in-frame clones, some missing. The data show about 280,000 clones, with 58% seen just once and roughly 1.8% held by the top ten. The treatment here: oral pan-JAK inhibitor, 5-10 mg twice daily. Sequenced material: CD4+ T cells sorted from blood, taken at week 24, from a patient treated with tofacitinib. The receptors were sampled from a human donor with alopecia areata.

The CDR3 nucleotides read TGTGCCAGCAGGGAACCTCTCGGGCAGTCTGAAAAACTGTTTTTT. Translation: CASREPLGQSEKLFF. The genes are TRBV6-5 and TRBJ1-4, with unresolved D. The V end was cut by 6 bases, the J end by 7 bases, with 18 bases between. The CDR3 length is 15 residues. CDR1 and CDR2 from the germline V gene are MNHEY and SVGAGI.

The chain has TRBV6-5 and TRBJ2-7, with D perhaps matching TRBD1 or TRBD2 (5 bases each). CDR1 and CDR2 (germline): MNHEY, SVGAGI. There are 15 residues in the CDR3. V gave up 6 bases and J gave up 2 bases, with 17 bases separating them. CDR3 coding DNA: TGTGCCAGCAGCCTTGGGAGAGGACAACCCTACGAGCAGTACTTC. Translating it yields CASSLGRGQPYEQYF.

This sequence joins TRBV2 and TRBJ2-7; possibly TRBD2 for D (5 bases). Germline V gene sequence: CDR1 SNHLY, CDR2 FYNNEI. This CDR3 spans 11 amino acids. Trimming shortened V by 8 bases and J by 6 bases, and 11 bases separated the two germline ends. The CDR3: CASALEGEQYF. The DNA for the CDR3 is TGTGCCAGCGCACTCGAGGGCGAGCAGTACTTC.

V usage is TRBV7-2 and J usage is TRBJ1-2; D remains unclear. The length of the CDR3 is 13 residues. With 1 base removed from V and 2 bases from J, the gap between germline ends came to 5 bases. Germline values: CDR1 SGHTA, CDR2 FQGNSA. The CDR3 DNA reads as TGTGCCAGCAGCTTAGATCAAAACTATGGCTACACCTTC. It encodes CASSLDQNYGYTF.

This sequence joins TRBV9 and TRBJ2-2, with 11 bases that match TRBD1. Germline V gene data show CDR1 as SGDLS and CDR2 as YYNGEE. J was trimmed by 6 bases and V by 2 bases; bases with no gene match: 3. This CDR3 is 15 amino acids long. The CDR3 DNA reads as TGTGCCAGCAGCGTTAGGACAGGGGGCTCCGGGGAGCTGTTTTTT. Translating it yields CASSVRTGGSGELFF.

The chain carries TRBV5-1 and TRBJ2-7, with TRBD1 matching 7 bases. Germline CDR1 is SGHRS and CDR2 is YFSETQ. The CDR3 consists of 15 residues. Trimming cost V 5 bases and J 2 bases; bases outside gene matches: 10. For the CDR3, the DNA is TGCGCCAGCAGACCTACAGGGGCCAAGCCCTACGAGCAGTACTTC. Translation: CASRPTGAKPYEQYF. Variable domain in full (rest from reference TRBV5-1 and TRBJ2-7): KAGVTQTPRYLIKTRGQQVTLSCSPISGHRSVSWYQQTPGQGLQFLFEYFSETQRNKGNFPGRFSGRQFSNSRSEMNVSTLELGDSALYLCASRPTGAKPYEQYFGPGTRLTVT.

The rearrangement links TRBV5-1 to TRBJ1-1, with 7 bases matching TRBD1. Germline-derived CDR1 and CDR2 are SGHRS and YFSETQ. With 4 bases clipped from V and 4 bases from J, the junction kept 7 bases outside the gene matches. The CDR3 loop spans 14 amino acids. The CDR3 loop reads CASSETGDPTEAFF. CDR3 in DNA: TGCGCCAGCAGCGAAACAGGGGACCCCACTGAAGCTTTCTTT. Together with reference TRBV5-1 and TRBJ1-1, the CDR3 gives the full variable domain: KAGVTQTPRYLIKTRGQQVTLSCSPISGHRSVSWYQQTPGQGLQFLFEYFSETQRNKGNFPGRFSGRQFSNSRSEMNVSTLELGDSALYLCASSETGDPTEAFFGQGTRLTVV.

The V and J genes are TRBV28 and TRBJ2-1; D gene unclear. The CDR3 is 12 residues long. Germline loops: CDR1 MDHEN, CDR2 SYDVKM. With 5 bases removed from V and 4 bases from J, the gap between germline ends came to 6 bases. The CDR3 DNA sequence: TGTGCCAGCAGTGCGCTTTACAATGAGCAGTTCTTC. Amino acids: CASSALYNEQFF.

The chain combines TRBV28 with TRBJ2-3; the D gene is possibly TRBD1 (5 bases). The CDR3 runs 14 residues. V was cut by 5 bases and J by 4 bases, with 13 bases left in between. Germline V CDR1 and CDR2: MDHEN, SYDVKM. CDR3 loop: CASSPDSHPDTQYF. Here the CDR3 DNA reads TGTGCCAGCAGTCCAGACAGCCACCCAGATACGCAGTATTTT.